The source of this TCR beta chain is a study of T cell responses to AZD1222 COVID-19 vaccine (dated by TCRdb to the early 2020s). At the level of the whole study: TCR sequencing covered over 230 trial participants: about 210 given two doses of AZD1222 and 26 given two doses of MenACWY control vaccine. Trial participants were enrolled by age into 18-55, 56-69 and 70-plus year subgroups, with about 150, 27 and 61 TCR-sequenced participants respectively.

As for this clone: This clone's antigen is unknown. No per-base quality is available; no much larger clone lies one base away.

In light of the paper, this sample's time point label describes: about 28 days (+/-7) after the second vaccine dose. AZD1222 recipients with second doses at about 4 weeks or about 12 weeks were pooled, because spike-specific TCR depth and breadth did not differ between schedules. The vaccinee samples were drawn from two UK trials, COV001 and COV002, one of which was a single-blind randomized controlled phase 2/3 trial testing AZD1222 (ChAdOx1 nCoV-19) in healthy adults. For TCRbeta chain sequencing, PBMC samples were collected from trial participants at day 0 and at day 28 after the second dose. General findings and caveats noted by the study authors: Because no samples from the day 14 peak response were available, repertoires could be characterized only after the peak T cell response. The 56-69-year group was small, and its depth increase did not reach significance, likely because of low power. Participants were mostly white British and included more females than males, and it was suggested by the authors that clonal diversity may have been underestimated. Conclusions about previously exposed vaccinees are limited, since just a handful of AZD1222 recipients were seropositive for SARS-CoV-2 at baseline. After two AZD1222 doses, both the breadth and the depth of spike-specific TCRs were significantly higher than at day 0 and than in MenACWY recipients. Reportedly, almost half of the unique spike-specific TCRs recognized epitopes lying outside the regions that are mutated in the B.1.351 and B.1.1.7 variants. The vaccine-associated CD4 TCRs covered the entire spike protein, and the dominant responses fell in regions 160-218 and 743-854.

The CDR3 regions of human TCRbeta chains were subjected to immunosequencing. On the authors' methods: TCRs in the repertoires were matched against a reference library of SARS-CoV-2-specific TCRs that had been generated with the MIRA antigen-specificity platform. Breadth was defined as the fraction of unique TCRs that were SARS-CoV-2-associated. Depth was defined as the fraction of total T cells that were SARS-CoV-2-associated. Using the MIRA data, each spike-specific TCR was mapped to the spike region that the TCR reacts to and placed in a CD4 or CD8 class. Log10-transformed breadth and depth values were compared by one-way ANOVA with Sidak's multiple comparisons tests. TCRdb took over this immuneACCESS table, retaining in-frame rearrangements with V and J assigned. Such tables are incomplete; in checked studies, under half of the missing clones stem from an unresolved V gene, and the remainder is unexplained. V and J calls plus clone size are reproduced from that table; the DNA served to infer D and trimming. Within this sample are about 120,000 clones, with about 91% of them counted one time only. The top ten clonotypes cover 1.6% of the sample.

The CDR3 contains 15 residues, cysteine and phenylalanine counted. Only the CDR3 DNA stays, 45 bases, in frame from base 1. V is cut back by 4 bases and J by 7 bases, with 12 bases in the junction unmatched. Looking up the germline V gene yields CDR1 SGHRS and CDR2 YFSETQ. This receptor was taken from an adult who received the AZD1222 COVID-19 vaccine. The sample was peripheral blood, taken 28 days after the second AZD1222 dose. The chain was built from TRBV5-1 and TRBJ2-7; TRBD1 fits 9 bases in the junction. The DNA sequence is TGCGCCAGCAGCCCTTCCGGGACAGGGAATGGGGAGCAGTACTTC. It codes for CASSPSGTGNGEQYF.